The 26 T cell receptor beta chains presented below share a single source sample, sequenced in a study of identical twins. TCRdb used MiXCR to reprocess the 5' RACE reads, holding one entry per CDR3 protein. The table has 570,000 or so distinct CDR3 sequences, 9.6% seen once. These records were also assigned to another study, of yellow fever vaccine responses in identical twins.

Specimen: PBMCs. The source is a woman in her late teens or twenties in good health.

This clonotype was seen at least ten times. The chain couples TRBV28 to TRBJ2-2; TRBD2 matches 7 bases. V dropped 2 bases and J dropped 8; count of bases not matched to a gene: 2. The CDR3 is 13 residues long. The V gene's germline CDR1 is MDHEN and CDR2 SYDVKM. The CDR3 reads CASSLQREGELFF. The CDR3 DNA reads as TGTGCCAGCAGTTTACAGCGGGAAGGGGAGCTGTTTTTT.

This clonotype was picked up many times. The J gene is TRBJ2-7, the V gene TRBV20-1; no reliable D call. CDR3 length: 13 residues. V was pared by 1 base and J by 0 bases, with 7 bases between. CDR1 and CDR2 (germline): DFQATT, SNEGSKA (reference sequence). The CDR3 sequence: CSARGPSSYEQYF. The CDR3, as DNA: TGCAGTGCTAGAGGCCCGAGCTCCTACGAGCAGTACTTC.

The chain has TRBV7-9 and TRBJ2-7; TRBD1 matches 10 bases. From germline, CDR1 is SEHNR and CDR2 FQNEAQ (reference sequence). This CDR3 has 15 residues. V shed 7 bases, J shed 7 bases, and the junction held 13 bases outside the gene matches. CDR3 DNA: TGTGCCAGCATCCACCGGGACAGGGGAGATTCGGAGCAGTACTTC. This translates into CASIHRDRGDSEQYF.

This clonotype was observed a few times. The V and J genes are TRBV28 and TRBJ2-7; 11 nucleotides agree with TRBD1. CDR1 and CDR2 from the germline V gene are MDHEN and SYDVKM. V lost 5 bases to trimming and J lost 6 bases; unmatched junction nucleotides: 12. The CDR3 length is 16 residues. The CDR3 nucleotides read TGTGCCAGCAGTCGTTTTGGGACAGGGGGAGTTCGCGAGCAGTACTTC. Amino acids: CASSRFGTGGVREQYF. Drawing the rest from reference TRBV28 and TRBJ2-7, the complete variable domain is DVKVTQSSRYLVKRTGEKVFLECVQDMDHENMFWYRQDPGLGLRLIYFSYDVKMKEKGDIPEGYSVSREKKERFSLILESASTNQTSMYLCASSRFGTGGVREQYFGPGTRLTVT.

This clonotype has at least ten counts. The V and J genes are TRBV12-3 or TRBV12-4 and TRBJ2-1; no clear D. The CDR3 is 13 amino acids. Trimming left V 0 bases short and J 12 bases short, with 12 bases between. CDR3 protein: CASSLARHSLQFF. CDR3 DNA sequence: TGTGCCAGCAGTTTAGCCCGCCACAGCTTGCAGTTCTTC.

This clonotype showed up many times. V and J are TRBV5-1 and TRBJ1-6; D gene ambiguous. Between the trimmed V and J ends, which lost 0 bases and 6 bases, there was a span of 13 bases. The V gene's germline CDR1 is SGHRS and CDR2 YFSETQ. The CDR3 consists of 16 residues. The CDR3 sequence: CASSLEGRGLNSPLHF. The CDR3 coding sequence is TGCGCCAGCAGCTTGGAAGGGCGAGGGCTTAATTCACCCCTCCACTTT.

This clonotype occurred many times. V is TRBV3-1 and J is TRBJ2-1; 9 positions match TRBD2. CDR1 is LGHDT, CDR2 YNNKEL, per germline (reference sequence). Trimming took 4 bases from V and 5 from J; bases not matched to a gene: 15. This CDR3 is built from 18 residues. CDR3 residues: CASSRLKEGGRGHNEQFF. The CDR3 DNA follows: TGTGCCAGCAGCCGCCTAAAAGAGGGCGGGAGGGGCCACAATGAGCAGTTCTTC.

This clonotype showed up just a few times. V gene TRBV6-4 combines with J gene TRBJ2-5; no clear D. This CDR3 is built from 15 residues. The V gene's germline CDR1 is MRHNA and CDR2 SNTAGT. Trimming removed 5 bases at V and 4 bases at J, with 17 bases between. The CDR3 DNA is TGTGCCAGCAGTCCGGACCTCACGGGTGGAGAGACCCAGTACTTC. The encoded protein is CASSPDLTGGETQYF.

This clonotype was found many times. The CDR3 coding sequence is TGTGCCAGCAGTGAAGCCTCGCCTGGGATGGACGAGCAGTACTTC. Residues: CASSEASPGMDEQYF. This chain joins TRBV2 and TRBJ2-7; D is ambiguous. V was clipped by 0 bases and J by 5 bases, with 14 bases between them. Germline lookup yields CDR1 SNHLY and CDR2 FYNNEI. The CDR3 covers 15 residues.

In this sample, this clonotype turned up many times. V and J are TRBV7-9 and TRBJ2-7, with 11 positions matching TRBD1. This CDR3 region has 17 residues. J gave up 2 bases and V 4 bases, and 10 bases lay outside the gene matches. Germline CDR1 and CDR2: SEHNR and FQNEAQ (reference sequence). CDR3 bases: TGTGCCAGCAGCTCCCTGAGTGGGACAGGGGGTCCCTACGAGCAGTACTTC. Encoded protein: CASSSLSGTGGPYEQYF.

This clonotype was picked up many times. The rearrangement joins TRBV27 to TRBJ2-3; D gene ambiguous. Trimming removed 5 bases at V and 2 bases at J, with 5 bases between. The CDR3 is 12 residues long. Germline CDR1 and CDR2: MNHEY and SMNVEV (reference sequence). CDR3 in DNA: TGTGCCAGCAGTACCCACACAGATACGCAGTATTTT. It codes for CASSTHTDTQYF.

This chain uses TRBV20-1 with TRBJ2-7; 7 bases fit TRBD1. This CDR3 comprises 13 residues. Trimming cost V 6 bases and J 3 bases; bases outside gene matches: 8. Looked up from germline, CDR1 is DFQATT and CDR2 is SNEGSKA (reference sequence). Written as DNA, the CDR3 is TGCAGTGCCCCCGGGACAGCACTCTACGAGCAGTACTTC. Translation gives CSAPGTALYEQYF.

This clonotype has more than one count but fewer than ten. The DNA for the CDR3 is TGTGCCTCCAAGGGGGGGGATGGAGATACGCAGTATTTT. It is translated as CASKGGDGDTQYF. The chain joins TRBV5-4 to TRBJ2-3, with D possibly TRBD2 on 7 matching bases. From germline, CDR1 is SGHNT and CDR2 YYREEE (reference sequence). The CDR3 contains 13 residues. Trimming shortened V by 10 bases and J by 5 bases, and 17 bases separated the two germline ends. Drawing the rest from reference TRBV5-4 and TRBJ2-3, the complete variable domain is ETGVTQSPTHLIKTRGQQVTLRCSSQSGHNTVSWYQQALGQGPQFIFQYYREEENGRGNFPPRFSGLQFPNYSSELNVNALELDDSALYLCASKGGDGDTQYFGPGTRLTVL.

The sample holds a few counts of this clonotype. The J gene is TRBJ1-1, the V gene TRBV6-1; no clear D. V gave up 5 bases and J gave up 6 bases, with 4 bases separating them. Germline V gene lookup returns CDR1 MNHNS and CDR2 SASEGT. The CDR3 contains 10 residues. In DNA, the CDR3 is TGTGCCAGCAGTCGATCTGAAGCTTTCTTT. It translates to CASSRSEAFF.

This clonotype has at least ten counts. The chain employs TRBV7-6 and TRBJ2-7; D perhaps matches TRBD2 (5 bases). Germline V gives CDR1 SGHVS, CDR2 FNYEAQ. CDR3 size: 15 residues. Trimming removed 5 bases at V and 3 bases at J, with 17 bases between. The CDR3 loop is CASSLRGFDFYEQYF. The CDR3, as DNA: TGTGCCAGCAGCCTTCGGGGATTCGATTTCTACGAGCAGTACTTC.

This clonotype was picked up a small number of times. DNA of the CDR3: TGTGCCAGCAGCCTGGGACTAGGACTCGAGGAAGATACGCAGTATTTT. Protein product: CASSLGLGLEEDTQYF. The chain recombines TRBV6-2 or TRBV6-3 with TRBJ2-3; the match to TRBD2 covers 8 bases. There are 16 residues in the CDR3. J was trimmed by 5 bases and V by 6 bases; bases with no gene match: 13. Germline CDR1 MNHEY, CDR2 SVGEGT.

The chain is built from TRBV29-1 and TRBJ2-1; 7 nucleotides align to TRBD1. The CDR3 loop spans 14 amino acids. Germline V gene lookup returns CDR1 SQVTM and CDR2 ANQGSEA. V shed 0 bases, J shed 9 bases, and the junction held 8 bases outside the gene matches. The CDR3 sequence is CSVEESRQGAEQFF. CDR3 nucleotides: TGCAGCGTTGAAGAGTCAAGACAGGGCGCTGAGCAGTTCTTC.

This clonotype has more than one count but fewer than ten. The CDR3 protein is CATSERRDSSYEQYF. The CDR3 nucleotides are TGTGCCACCAGTGAGCGCCGGGATAGCTCCTACGAGCAGTACTTC. The rearrangement joins TRBV24-1 to TRBJ2-7; possibly TRBD2 for D (5 bases). Germline values: CDR1 KGHDR, CDR2 SFDVKD. CDR3 length equals 15 residues. V was clipped by 4 bases and J by 0 bases, with 12 bases between them.

As DNA, the CDR3 is TGTGCCACCACTCTAGCGGGGGAATTACAAGAGACCCAGTACTTC. This gives the protein CATTLAGELQETQYF. The chain combines TRBV15 with TRBJ2-5; 10 positions agree with TRBD2. Germline CDR1 is LNHNV and CDR2 is YYDKDF (reference sequence). This CDR3 is built from 15 residues. V was pared by 7 bases and J by 2 bases, with 7 bases of the junction left unmatched.

This clonotype was counted many times. V and J are TRBV25-1 and TRBJ2-2; D possibly corresponds to TRBD1 (6 bases). Between the trimmed V and J ends, which lost 5 bases and 4 bases, there was a span of 8 bases. The germline V gene encodes CDR1 MGHDK and CDR2 SYGVNS. The CDR3 spans 13 residues. CDR3 coding DNA: TGTGCCAGCAGTAGACAGGTCACCGGGGAGCTGTTTTTT. Its translation is CASSRQVTGELFF.

This clonotype was recorded many times. J is TRBJ2-2 and V is TRBV12-3 or TRBV12-4; tentative D call: TRBD1 (5 bases). The CDR3 contains 15 residues. V was pared by 9 bases and J by 4 bases, with 18 bases between. As DNA, the CDR3 is TGTGCCAGAAATCCCGGGCCAGGGTTCACCGGGGAGCTGTTTTTT. The encoded protein is CARNPGPGFTGELFF.

The sample holds many counts of this clonotype. The chain joins TRBV11-2 to TRBJ2-2; TRBD2 matches at 7 bases. The CDR3 has 19 residues. Per germline, CDR1 SGHAT and CDR2 FQNNGV. V shed 2 bases, J shed 7 bases, and the junction held 19 bases outside the gene matches. As DNA, the CDR3 is TGTGCCAGCAGCTTAAAATGGTGGGAGGGGTTGACGGAATACGGGGAGCTGTTTTTT. Residues: CASSLKWWEGLTEYGELFF. Together with reference TRBV11-2 and TRBJ2-2, the CDR3 gives the full variable domain: EAGVAQSPRYKIIEKRQSVAFWCNPISGHATLYWYQQILGQGPKLLIQFQNNGVVDDSQLPKDRFSAERLKGVDSTLKIQPAKLEDSAVYLCASSLKWWEGLTEYGELFFGEGSRLTVL.

The sample holds a few counts of this clonotype. CDR3: CASSQMYGTSGSYSSYNEQFF. DNA of the CDR3: TGCGCCAGCAGCCAAATGTATGGGACTAGCGGGAGTTACAGCTCCTACAATGAGCAGTTCTTC. The gene calls are TRBV4-1 and TRBJ2-1, with 14 bases matching TRBD2. The CDR3 consists of 21 residues. Germline V gene lookup returns CDR1 MGHRA and CDR2 YSYEKL. With 2 bases clipped from V and 0 bases from J, the junction kept 12 bases outside the gene matches.

CDR3 residues: CATSRDRQLETQYF. CDR3 DNA sequence: TGTGCCACCAGCAGAGATCGTCAGTTAGAGACCCAGTACTTC. The V gene is TRBV15, the J gene TRBJ2-5, with no clear D. Germline V CDR1 and CDR2: LNHNV, YYDKDF (reference sequence). Trimming pared 0 bases from V and 4 bases from J, leaving 9 bases between. CDR3 size: 14 residues.

This clonotype was recorded at least ten times. The CDR3: CASNGFSGRGAYEQYF. For the CDR3, the DNA is TGTGCCAGCAACGGGTTTTCGGGTAGGGGAGCCTACGAGCAGTACTTC. The rearrangement uses TRBV6-2 or TRBV6-3 and TRBJ2-7; D could derive from TRBD1 or TRBD2 (5 bases each). Trimming left V 7 bases short and J 2 bases short, with 21 bases between. The CDR3 has 16 residues. Germline V gene lookup returns CDR1 MNHEY and CDR2 SVGEGT.

This clonotype was observed a handful of times. The chain combines TRBV29-1 with TRBJ1-1, with D uncertain. The V and J ends lost 5 bases and 4 bases respectively, with 8 bases between them. Germline V CDR1 and CDR2: SQVTM, ANQGSEA. The CDR3 runs to 11 residues. CDR3 sequence reads: CSVNIFTEAFF. In DNA, the CDR3 is TGCAGCGTTAATATCTTCACTGAAGCTTTCTTT. Using reference TRBV29-1 and TRBJ1-1 for the parts outside the CDR3, the full variable domain is SAVISQKPSRDICQRGTSLTIQCQVDSQVTMMFWYRQQPGQSLTLIATANQGSEATYESGFVIDKFPISRPNLTFSTLTVSNMSPEDSSIYLCSVNIFTEAFFGQGTRLTVV.